The entry below describes one TCR beta chain. Methods used by the authors: Amplification of reference gene primers was used by the study to estimate nucleated cell counts. Some clones are missing from TCRdb's copy, which holds only in-frame ones; the method was immunoSEQ multiplex PCR. V and J calls and clone size are copied from that table; D and trimming were computed from the DNA. The sample holds 250,000 to 300,000 clones, roughly 90% seen once. The data belong to a study of blood T cell repertoires in COVID-19. Sequencing was done on a sample of PBMCs or T cells enriched from blood (not recorded which). This clonotype originated in a woman in her 40s with acute COVID-19.

The DNA for the CDR3 is TGTGCCAGCAGCTTAGTTGGGACAGGTGGAAACACCATATATTTT. Its protein is CASSLVGTGGNTIYF. This rearrangement joins TRBV7-2 to TRBJ1-3, with 8 bases aligning to TRBD1. V lost 1 base, J lost 3 bases, and 2 bases stayed unmatched. This CDR3 region has 15 residues. CDR1 is SGHTA, CDR2 FQGNSA, per germline.